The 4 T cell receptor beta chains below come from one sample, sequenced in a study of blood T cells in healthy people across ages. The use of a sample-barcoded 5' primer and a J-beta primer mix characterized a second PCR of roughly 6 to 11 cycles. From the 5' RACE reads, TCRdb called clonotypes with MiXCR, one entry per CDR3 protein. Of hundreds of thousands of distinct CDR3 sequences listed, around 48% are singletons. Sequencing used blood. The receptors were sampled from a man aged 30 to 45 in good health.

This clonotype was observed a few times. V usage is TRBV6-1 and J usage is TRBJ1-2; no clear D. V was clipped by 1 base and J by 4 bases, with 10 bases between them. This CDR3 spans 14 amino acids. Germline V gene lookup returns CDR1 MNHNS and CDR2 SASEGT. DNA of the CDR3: TGTGCCAGCAGTGAAGTCCTGGGTAGCTATGGCTACACCTTC. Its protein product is CASSEVLGSYGYTF.

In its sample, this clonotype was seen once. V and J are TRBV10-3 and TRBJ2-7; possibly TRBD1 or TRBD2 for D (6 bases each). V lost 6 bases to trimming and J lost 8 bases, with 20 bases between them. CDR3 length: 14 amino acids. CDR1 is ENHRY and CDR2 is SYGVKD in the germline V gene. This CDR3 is CAIRGGVGGAKQYF. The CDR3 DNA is TGTGCCATCAGGGGGGGCGTTGGCGGGGCCAAGCAGTACTTC.

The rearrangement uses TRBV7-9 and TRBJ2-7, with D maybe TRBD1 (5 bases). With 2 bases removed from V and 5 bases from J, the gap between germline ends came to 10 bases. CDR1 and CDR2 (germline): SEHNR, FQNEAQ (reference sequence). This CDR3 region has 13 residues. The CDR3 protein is CASSLPGSHEQYF. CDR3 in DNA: TGTGCCAGCAGCTTACCAGGGTCCCACGAGCAGTACTTC.

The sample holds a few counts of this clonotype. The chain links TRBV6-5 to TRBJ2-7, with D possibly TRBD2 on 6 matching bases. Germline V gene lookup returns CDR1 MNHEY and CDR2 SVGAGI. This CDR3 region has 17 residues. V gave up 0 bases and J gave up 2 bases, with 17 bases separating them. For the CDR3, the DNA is TGTGCCAGCAGTTACTCGATGGAGGGACTCTCTCCCTACGAGCAGTACTTC. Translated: CASSYSMEGLSPYEQYF.